This entry is about one T cell receptor beta chain. The source of the sample is a study of blood T cell repertoires in COVID-19. Clones were sequenced by immunoSEQ multiplex PCR, and TCRdb holds only the in-frame ones, with some missing. The sample includes 150,000 to 200,000 clones, around 82% of them seen just once. Germline V gene data show CDR1 as SGHRS and CDR2 as YFSETQ. J gave up 1 base and V 4 bases, and 6 bases lay outside the gene matches. The CDR3 is 15 residues long. The chain uses TRBV5-1 and TRBJ2-7, with 9 bases aligning to TRBD2. The receptor comes from a woman between 55 and 75 years old with acute COVID-19. The sample consisted of PBMCs or T cells enriched from blood (not recorded which). The CDR3 spells CASSPETSGSYEQYF. The CDR3 nucleotides read TGCGCCAGCAGCCCGGAGACTAGCGGATCCTACGAGCAGTACTTC.